These 29 T cell receptor beta chains originate from one sample sequenced in a study of blood T cell repertoires in COVID-19. The table came from immunoSEQ multiplex PCR; TCRdb's copy has only in-frame clones and leaves some out. The sample yields about 130,000 clones, around 89% seen once. Sequencing was performed on peripheral blood. The receptors here all came from a man aged 50 to 60 with acute or convalescent COVID-19.

The chain has TRBV19 and TRBJ1-4; D may be TRBD1 (6 bases). CDR1 is LNHDA, CDR2 SQIVND, per germline (reference sequence). This CDR3 has 17 amino acids. V lost 8 bases to trimming and J lost 3 bases, with 22 bases between them. The CDR3, as DNA: TGTGCCAGTGCGCCGTCGAGGGGGAAGCCGGCTAATGAAAAACTGTTTTTT. Protein sequence: CASAPSRGKPANEKLFF.

The chain combines TRBV5-8 with TRBJ1-2; 10 nucleotides line up with TRBD1. Germline V gives CDR1 SGHTS, CDR2 YDEGEE. The trim removed 2 bases at V and 3 bases at J, leaving 4 bases unmatched. The CDR3 is made up of 15 amino acids. CDR3 sequence reads: CASSLWDRGDYGYTF. CDR3 nucleotides: TGTGCCAGCAGCTTATGGGACAGGGGTGACTATGGCTACACCTTC.

V gene TRBV5-4 combines with J gene TRBJ1-2; D gene uncertain. Trimming removed 9 bases from V and 4 bases from J, with 19 bases in between. The CDR3 length is 14 residues. Germline V gene lookup returns CDR1 SGHNT and CDR2 YYREEE (reference sequence). The CDR3 coding sequence is TGTGCCACCCGGACTGCCGCCGAACTCTATGGCTACACCTTC. It specifies CATRTAAELYGYTF. The full variable domain, with the rest looked up from reference TRBV5-4 and TRBJ1-2, is ETGVTQSPTHLIKTRGQQVTLRCSSQSGHNTVSWYQQALGQGPQFIFQYYREEENGRGNFPPRFSGLQFPNYSSELNVNALELDDSALYLCATRTAAELYGYTFGSGTRLTVV.

The chain has TRBV5-6 and TRBJ1-1; 7 bases are shared with TRBD1. The CDR3 loop spans 14 amino acids. J gave up 7 bases and V 0 bases, and 6 bases lay outside the gene matches. Germline CDR1 and CDR2: SGHDT and YYEEEE. As DNA, the CDR3 is TGTGCCAGCAGCTTGGTCAGGGGGTCGGATGAAGCTTTCTTT. Translation: CASSLVRGSDEAFF.

The rearrangement links TRBV2 to TRBJ1-5; D unclear. This CDR3 region has 14 residues. Germline V gives CDR1 SNHLY, CDR2 FYNNEI. Trimming shortened V by 6 bases and J by 3 bases, and 12 bases separated the two germline ends. CDR3 amino acids: CASRDFPNNQPQHF. The CDR3 coding sequence is TGTGCCAGCAGGGACTTTCCTAACAATCAGCCCCAGCATTTT.

This chain uses TRBV3-1 (or the pseudogene TRBV3-2) with TRBJ2-3; 10 nucleotides align to TRBD2. The germline V gene has CDR1 LGHDT and CDR2 YNNKEL (reference sequence). The CDR3 runs 16 residues. V shed 1 base and J 3 bases; nucleotides not matched to a gene: 4. Here the CDR3 DNA reads TGTGCCAGCAGCCAAGCCGGGACTAGCGTGACAGATACGCAGTATTTT. Its translation is CASSQAGTSVTDTQYF.

This chain links TRBV7-2 with TRBJ2-1; a weak D match, TRBD1 (6 bases). V shed 1 base and J shed 5 bases, with 6 bases lying between them. CDR1 is SGHTA, CDR2 FQGNSA, per germline. This CDR3 is built from 13 residues. The CDR3 protein is CASSLGGHNEQFF. CDR3 bases: TGTGCCAGCAGCTTAGGGGGGCACAATGAGCAGTTCTTC.

The V call is TRBV5-1, the J call TRBJ1-1; D remains unclear. V gave up 2 bases and J gave up 1 base, with 9 bases separating them. This CDR3 has 14 amino acids. Germline lookup yields CDR1 SGHRS and CDR2 YFSETQ. The CDR3 coding sequence is TGCGCCAGCAGCTTACTTGCTGGGAACACTGAAGCTTTCTTT. Its translation: CASSLLAGNTEAFF.

V gene TRBV30 combines with J gene TRBJ1-5; a possible D gene is TRBD1 (5 bases). This CDR3 comprises 13 residues. Trimming removed 4 bases from V and 4 bases from J, with 11 bases in between. Germline lookup yields CDR1 GTSNPN and CDR2 SVGIG (reference sequence). CDR3 region: CAWTGRENQPQHF. In DNA form, the CDR3 reads TGTGCCTGGACAGGGAGGGAAAATCAGCCCCAGCATTTT.

This CDR3 reads CASSPRDRIYEKLFF. In nucleotides, the CDR3 is TGTGCCAGCAGCCCGCGGGACAGGATTTATGAAAAACTGTTTTTT. The rearrangement links TRBV9 to TRBJ1-4; 8 positions agree with TRBD1. V gave up 4 bases and J gave up 6 bases; unmatched junction bases: 8. The CDR3 totals 15 residues. The germline gives CDR1 SGDLS, CDR2 YYNGEE.

CDR3 DNA sequence: TGTGCCAGCCGAATCGGACAGGAAACCGGGGAGCTGTTTTTT. Protein product: CASRIGQETGELFF. The J gene is TRBJ2-2, the V gene TRBV28, with 7 nucleotides matching TRBD1. The V segment lost 8 bases and the J segment 5 bases; nucleotides outside the gene matches: 8. The CDR3 is 14 amino acids. From germline, CDR1 is MDHEN and CDR2 SYDVKM.

The chain carries TRBV19 and TRBJ2-1; perhaps TRBD2 as D (6 bases). The V end lost 9 bases, the J end lost 9 bases, and 18 bases lay between the germline ends. Germline loops: CDR1 LNHDA, CDR2 SQIVND (reference sequence). This CDR3 is built from 13 residues. The CDR3 coding sequence is TGTGCCAGCCTGTCGGTAGGAGGGCGTGAGCAGTTCTTC. Encoded protein: CASLSVGGREQFF.

The rearrangement joins TRBV6-5 to TRBJ1-1; possibly TRBD1 for D (5 bases). CDR1 is MNHEY and CDR2 is SVGAGI in the germline V gene. The germline V and J ends were trimmed by 8 bases and 10 bases, with 20 bases remaining between them. This CDR3 has 13 amino acids. CDR3 in DNA: TGTGCCAGCCTTCCGGCAGGGTCCTTCGCAGCTTTCTTT. It translates to CASLPAGSFAAFF.

This chain joins TRBV5-1 and TRBJ1-4, with 7 bases aligning to TRBD1. J gave up 10 bases and V 0 bases, and 3 bases lay outside the gene matches. Germline lookup yields CDR1 SGHRS and CDR2 YFSETQ. CDR3 size: 13 residues. CDR3 DNA sequence: TGCGCCAGCAGCTTGGGACAGGGTGGAAAACTGTTTTTT. Translated, it gives CASSLGQGGKLFF.

This chain links TRBV18 with TRBJ1-4; D is unclear. CDR3 length equals 15 residues. CDR1 and CDR2 (germline): KGHSH, LQKENI. The V end was cut by 6 bases, the J end by 0 bases, with 11 bases between. The CDR3 here is CASSPIDATNEKLFF. In DNA form, the CDR3 reads TGTGCCAGCTCCCCAATAGATGCAACTAATGAAAAACTGTTTTTT.

This chain connects TRBV6-2 or TRBV6-3 to TRBJ2-7; perhaps TRBD1 as D (6 bases). Trimming shortened V by 6 bases and J by 7 bases, and 19 bases separated the two germline ends. CDR1 is MNHEY and CDR2 is SVGEGT in the germline V gene. This CDR3 contains 14 residues. Here the CDR3 DNA reads TGTGCCAGCAGCTTAGACCAGAGGGACAATGAGCAGTACTTC. Translating it yields CASSLDQRDNEQYF.

The J gene is TRBJ2-5, the V gene TRBV4-1; tentative D call: TRBD1 (6 bases). This CDR3 is built from 15 residues. The germline gives CDR1 MGHRA, CDR2 YSYEKL. V was shortened by 1 base and J by 5 bases, with 14 bases between the two germline ends. The CDR3 sequence: CASSQATGPWETQYF. The CDR3, as DNA: TGCGCCAGCAGCCAAGCAACAGGGCCTTGGGAGACCCAGTACTTC.

The chain employs TRBV6-5 and TRBJ2-3; D might be TRBD1 (6 bases). Trimming removed 6 bases from V and 7 bases from J, with 14 bases in between. The CDR3 is made up of 13 amino acids. The germline V gene has CDR1 MNHEY and CDR2 SVGAGI. This CDR3 reads CASSTAGDHTQYF. CDR3 bases: TGTGCCAGCAGCACCGCAGGGGACCATACGCAGTATTTT.

The chain joins TRBV5-1 to TRBJ1-2, with 7 bases identical to TRBD1. Germline values: CDR1 SGHRS, CDR2 YFSETQ. Unmatched junction bases numbered 12, after V lost 7 bases and J lost 6 bases. CDR3 size: 14 residues. CDR3 sequence reads: CASAGGGALDGYTF. CDR3 DNA sequence: TGCGCCAGCGCGGGAGGGGGCGCTTTGGATGGCTACACCTTC.

Only one count was recorded for this clone. J is TRBJ1-1 and V is TRBV3-1 (or the pseudogene TRBV3-2); no clear D. The CDR3 sequence is 12 residues long. Germline CDR1 and CDR2: LGHDT and YNNKEL (reference sequence). V was cut by 1 base and J by 6 bases, with 6 bases left in between. The CDR3 DNA is TGTGCCAGCAGCCAAGCCGGTGCTGAAGCTTTCTTT. Its translation is CASSQAGAEAFF.

CDR3 amino acids: CASSSSGRVGEQFF. The CDR3 region has the DNA TGTGCCAGCTCCTCTAGCGGGAGGGTCGGGGAGCAGTTCTTC. V gene TRBV18 combines with J gene TRBJ2-1, with 12 bases aligning to TRBD2. The CDR3 length is 14 residues. CDR1 KGHSH and CDR2 LQKENI come from the germline V gene. V gave up 6 bases and J gave up 10 bases; unmatched junction bases: 7.

This rearrangement joins TRBV4-2 to TRBJ1-6; possibly TRBD1 for D (6 bases). V was shortened by 4 bases and J by 5 bases, with 12 bases between the two germline ends. The CDR3 length is 15 residues. Germline assignment: CDR1 LGHNA and CDR2 YNFKEQ. CDR3 in DNA: TGTGCCAGCAGCCCTGCTACAGGGAATAATTCACCCCTCCACTTT. Translated: CASSPATGNNSPLHF.

This chain links TRBV5-1 with TRBJ1-1; the D gene is possibly TRBD1 (5 bases). Trimming stripped 3 bases from V and 1 base from J, with 19 bases between. The CDR3 runs 17 residues. Germline V lookup: CDR1 SGHRS, CDR2 YFSETQ. The CDR3, as DNA: TGCGCCAGCAGCTCCCTCGGGGGGTTGCAACCGAACACTGAAGCTTTCTTT. This translates into CASSSLGGLQPNTEAFF. Full variable domain (remainder filled in from reference TRBV5-1 and TRBJ1-1): KAGVTQTPRYLIKTRGQQVTLSCSPISGHRSVSWYQQTPGQGLQFLFEYFSETQRNKGNFPGRFSGRQFSNSRSEMNVSTLELGDSALYLCASSSLGGLQPNTEAFFGQGTRLTVV.

V and J are TRBV6-6 and TRBJ1-1, with a weak D call TRBD1 (5 bases). CDR1 is MNHNY, CDR2 SVGAGI, per germline (reference sequence). Between the trimmed V and J ends, which lost 4 bases and 1 base, there was a span of 16 bases. This CDR3 contains 16 residues. In DNA form, the CDR3 reads TGTGCCAGCAGTTCAAGCCCGGGGGAAAAGAACACTGAAGCTTTCTTT. Translated: CASSSSPGEKNTEAFF.

The chain has TRBV15 and TRBJ2-7, with D uncertain. This CDR3 contains 13 residues. V lost 0 bases and J 2 bases, leaving 5 bases between the germline ends. The germline V gene encodes CDR1 LNHNV and CDR2 YYDKDF (reference sequence). DNA of the CDR3: TGTGCCACCAGCAGAGATGCGGCCTACGAGCAGTACTTC. This codes for CATSRDAAYEQYF.

This clone was counted only a few times. The chain links TRBV30 to TRBJ1-5; the D gene is possibly TRBD1 (6 bases). Germline-derived CDR1 and CDR2 are GTSNPN and SVGIG (reference sequence). Between the trimmed V and J ends, which lost 1 base and 0 bases, there was a span of 7 bases. This CDR3 region has 14 residues. In DNA, the CDR3 is TGTGCCTGGAGTGGGACAGTTAGCAATCAGCCCCAGCATTTT. Translation: CAWSGTVSNQPQHF.

In this sample, this clone turned up once. The chain employs TRBV7-9 and TRBJ1-3; no definite D call. CDR3 length equals 12 residues. The V end was cut by 1 base, the J end by 7 bases, with 5 bases between. Germline CDR1 is SEHNR and CDR2 is FQNEAQ (reference sequence). In nucleotides, the CDR3 is TGTGCCAGCAGCTTAGGCGATAACACCATATATTTT. Translated, it gives CASSLGDNTIYF. The full variable domain, completed using reference TRBV7-9 and TRBJ1-3, is DTGVSQNPRHKITKRGQNVTFRCDPISEHNRLYWYRQTLGQGPEFLTYFQNEAQLEKSRLLSDRFSAERPKGSFSTLEIQRTEQGDSAMYLCASSLGDNTIYFGEGSWLTVV.

The chain's CDR3 is CASSIVAGLENQPQHF. CDR3 nucleotide sequence: TGTGCCAGTAGTATAGTGGCGGGCTTGGAAAATCAGCCCCAGCATTTT. V is TRBV19 and J is TRBJ1-5; unclear D gene. Trimming shortened V by 1 base and J by 4 bases, and 14 bases separated the two germline ends. The CDR3 extends over 16 amino acids. Germline CDR1 reads LNHDA; CDR2 reads SQIVND (reference sequence).

This clone has a single count. J is TRBJ1-2 and V is TRBV28; a possible D gene is TRBD1 (6 bases). CDR3 length equals 14 residues. Per germline, CDR1 MDHEN and CDR2 SYDVKM. V was cut by 5 bases and J by 8 bases, with 18 bases left in between. This CDR3 is CASSPGQLEGGYTF. CDR3 sequence (DNA): TGTGCCAGCAGTCCTGGACAGCTTGAGGGGGGCTACACCTTC.